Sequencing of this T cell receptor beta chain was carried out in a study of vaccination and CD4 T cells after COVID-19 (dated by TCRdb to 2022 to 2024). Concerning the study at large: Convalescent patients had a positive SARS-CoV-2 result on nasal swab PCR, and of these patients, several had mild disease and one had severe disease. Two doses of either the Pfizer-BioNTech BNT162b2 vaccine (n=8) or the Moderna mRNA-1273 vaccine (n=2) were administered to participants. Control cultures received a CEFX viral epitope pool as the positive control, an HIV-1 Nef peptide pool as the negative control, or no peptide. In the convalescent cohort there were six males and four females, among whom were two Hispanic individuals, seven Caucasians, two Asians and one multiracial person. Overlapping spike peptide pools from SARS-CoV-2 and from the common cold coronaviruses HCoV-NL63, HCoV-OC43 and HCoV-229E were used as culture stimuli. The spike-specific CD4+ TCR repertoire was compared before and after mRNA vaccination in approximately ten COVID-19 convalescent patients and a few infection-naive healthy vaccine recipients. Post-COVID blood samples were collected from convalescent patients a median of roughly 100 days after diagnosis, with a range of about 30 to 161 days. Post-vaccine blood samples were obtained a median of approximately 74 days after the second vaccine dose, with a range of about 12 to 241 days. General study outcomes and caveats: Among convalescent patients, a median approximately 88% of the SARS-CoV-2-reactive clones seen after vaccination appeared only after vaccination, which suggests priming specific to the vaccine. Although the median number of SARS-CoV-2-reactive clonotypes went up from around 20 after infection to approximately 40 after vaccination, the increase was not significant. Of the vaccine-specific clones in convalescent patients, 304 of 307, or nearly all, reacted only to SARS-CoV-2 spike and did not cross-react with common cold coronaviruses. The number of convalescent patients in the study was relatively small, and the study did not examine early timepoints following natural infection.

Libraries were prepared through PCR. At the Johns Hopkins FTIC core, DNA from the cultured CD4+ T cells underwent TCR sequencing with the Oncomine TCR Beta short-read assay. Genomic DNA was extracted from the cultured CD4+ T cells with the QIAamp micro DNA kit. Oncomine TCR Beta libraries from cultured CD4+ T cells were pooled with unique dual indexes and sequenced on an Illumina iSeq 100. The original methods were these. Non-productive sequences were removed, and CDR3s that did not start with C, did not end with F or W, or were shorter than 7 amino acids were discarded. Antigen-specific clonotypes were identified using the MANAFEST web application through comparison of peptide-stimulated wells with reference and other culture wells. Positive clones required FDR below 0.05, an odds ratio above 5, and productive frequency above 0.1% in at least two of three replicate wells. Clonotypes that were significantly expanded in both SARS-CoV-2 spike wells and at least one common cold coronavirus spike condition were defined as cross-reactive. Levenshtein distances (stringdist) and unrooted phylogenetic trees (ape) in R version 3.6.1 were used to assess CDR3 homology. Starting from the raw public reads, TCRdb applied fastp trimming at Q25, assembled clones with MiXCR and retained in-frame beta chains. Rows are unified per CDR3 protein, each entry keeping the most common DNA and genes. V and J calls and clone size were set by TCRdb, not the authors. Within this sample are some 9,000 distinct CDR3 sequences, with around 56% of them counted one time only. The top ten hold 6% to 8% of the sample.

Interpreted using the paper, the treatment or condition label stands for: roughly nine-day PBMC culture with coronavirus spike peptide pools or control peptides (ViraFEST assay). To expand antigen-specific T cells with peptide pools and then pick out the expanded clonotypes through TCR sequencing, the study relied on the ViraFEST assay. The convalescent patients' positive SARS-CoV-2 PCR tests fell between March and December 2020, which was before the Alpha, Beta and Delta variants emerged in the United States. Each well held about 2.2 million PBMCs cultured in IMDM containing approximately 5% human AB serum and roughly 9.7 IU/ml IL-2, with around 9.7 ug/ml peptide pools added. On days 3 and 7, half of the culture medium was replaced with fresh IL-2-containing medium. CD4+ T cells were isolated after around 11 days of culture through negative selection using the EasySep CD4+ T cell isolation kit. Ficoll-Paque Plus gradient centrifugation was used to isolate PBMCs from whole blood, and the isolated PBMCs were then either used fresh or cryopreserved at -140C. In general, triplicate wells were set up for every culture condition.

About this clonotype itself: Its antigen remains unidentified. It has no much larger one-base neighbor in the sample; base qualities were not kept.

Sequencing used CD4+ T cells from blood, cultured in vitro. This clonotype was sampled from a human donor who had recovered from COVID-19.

In nucleotide form, the sequence is TGTGCCAGCAGCTTCTCACTGACAGGGGCAAATTCACCCCTCCACTTT. Its protein is CASSFSLTGANSPLHF. Recombination connected TRBV11-2 to TRBJ1-6, and 8 junctional nucleotides match TRBD1. The germline V gene sets CDR1 to SGHAT and CDR2 to FQNNGV. The CDR3 runs 16 residues from the cysteine to the phenylalanine. Only CDR3 DNA is held: 48 bases, read in frame from base 1. The V end gives up 3 bases and the J end 7 bases, leaving 8 bases in the junction not matched to a gene.